One sample yielded the 30 T cell receptor beta chains listed below, sequenced in a study of identical twins. MiXCR, run by TCRdb on the 5' RACE reads, gives a single entry per CDR3 protein. There are 250,000 to 350,000 distinct CDR3 sequences in the sample; less than 9% occur only once, and 2.1% lies in the top ten. These sequences were also reported in another study, on yellow fever vaccine responses in identical twins.

Specimen: memory (CD45RO+) T cells sorted from blood. The receptors were gathered from a young woman in good health.

Regarding this clonotype: This clone may be a read error of a much larger clone one base away. The V and J genes are TRBV10-3 and TRBJ1-1; no clear D gene. CDR3 length equals 11 residues. V dropped 6 bases and J dropped 1 base, with 3 bases sitting between them. CDR1 and CDR2 (germline): ENHRY, SYGVKD. The CDR3 DNA follows: TGTGCCATCAGACAGAACACTGAAGCTTTCTTT. This translates into CAIRQNTEAFF.

This clonotype showed up many times. The genes are TRBV7-9 and TRBJ2-5; TRBD1 agrees at 9 bases. In germline, CDR1 is SEHNR, CDR2 FQNEAQ (reference sequence). There are 16 residues in the CDR3. Germline trimming cut 2 bases from V and 5 bases from J; bases unmatched to any gene: 9. In nucleotides, the CDR3 is TGTGCCAGCAGCTTACCCGGACAGGGGATTGGGGAGACCCAGTACTTC. Protein product: CASSLPGQGIGETQYF.

This clonotype was counted at least ten times. The chain joins TRBV29-1 to TRBJ2-1, with 8 nucleotides matching TRBD1. The CDR3 sequence is 12 residues long. Germline V CDR1 and CDR2: SQVTM, ANQGSEA. Unmatched junction bases numbered 8, after V lost 6 bases and J lost 10 bases. The CDR3 DNA sequence: TGCAGCGTCGAACAACAGGGGGTCGAGCAGTTCTTC. This sequence encodes CSVEQQGVEQFF.

This clonotype was counted many times. The rearrangement uses TRBV27 and TRBJ2-5, with D perhaps TRBD1 or TRBD2 (5 bases each). The CDR3 has 14 amino acids. Per germline, CDR1 MNHEY and CDR2 SMNVEV (reference sequence). The V and J ends lost 5 bases and 5 bases respectively, with 15 bases between them. This CDR3 reads CASSNVGVFETQYF. CDR3 DNA: TGTGCCAGCAGTAACGTGGGGGTTTTCGAGACCCAGTACTTC.

This chain joins TRBV20-1 and TRBJ2-7; 9 bases line up with TRBD2. With V trimmed by 3 bases and J by 4 bases, 10 bases remained unmatched. The CDR3 totals 15 residues. The germline V gene has CDR1 DFQATT and CDR2 SNEGSKA (reference sequence). The CDR3 sequence: CSASSSGNGGYEQYF. The CDR3, as DNA: TGCAGTGCTAGTTCTAGCGGGAATGGAGGTTACGAGCAGTACTTC.

This chain uses TRBV5-1 with TRBJ2-6, with 12 positions matching TRBD2. V shed 0 bases and J 3 bases; nucleotides not matched to a gene: 4. The length of the CDR3 is 18 residues. Germline CDR1 SGHRS, CDR2 YFSETQ. The CDR3 protein is CASSLGLAGVDGANVLTF. The CDR3 DNA reads as TGCGCCAGCAGCTTGGGACTAGCGGGAGTGGATGGGGCCAACGTCCTGACTTTC.

This clonotype was recorded at least ten times. This sequence joins TRBV5-6 and TRBJ1-1; TRBD1 is a possible D gene (5 bases). This CDR3 has 14 residues. Per the germline V gene, CDR1 is SGHDT and CDR2 is YYEEEE. The V and J ends lost 4 bases and 8 bases respectively, with 18 bases between them. CDR3 sequence reads: CASSPPAGTREAFF. The CDR3 DNA sequence: TGTGCCAGCAGCCCCCCAGCGGGGACTAGGGAAGCTTTCTTT. Variable domain in full (rest from reference TRBV5-6 and TRBJ1-1): DAGVTQSPTHLIKTRGQQVTLRCSPKSGHDTVSWYQQALGQGPQFIFQYYEEEERQRGNFPDRFSGHQFPNYSSELNVNALLLGDSALYLCASSPPAGTREAFFGQGTRLTVV.

This clonotype was detected a few times. This sequence joins TRBV20-1 and TRBJ1-5, with D maybe TRBD1 (5 bases). The CDR3 has 13 amino acids. The V and J ends lost 6 bases and 0 bases respectively, with 9 bases between them. CDR1 is DFQATT and CDR2 is SNEGSKA in the germline V gene (reference sequence). CDR3 DNA sequence: TGCAGTGCCCGGGACGCTAGCAATCAGCCCCAGCATTTT. Translated: CSARDASNQPQHF.

The chain recombines TRBV7-2 with TRBJ2-3; 7 bases map to TRBD2. The germline gives CDR1 SGHTA, CDR2 FQGNSA. Germline trimming cut 6 bases from V and 14 bases from J; bases unmatched to any gene: 20. The CDR3 length is 15 residues. CDR3: CASRVDPVAGEDRYF. The CDR3, as DNA: TGTGCCAGCAGAGTCGACCCCGTGGCGGGGGAGGATCGGTATTTT.

Remarks on this clonotype: One end of the junction is discordant with germline, which a read error may explain. J is TRBJ1-4 and V is TRBV3-1, with TRBD1 matching 8 bases. CDR3 size: 15 residues. Germline V CDR1 and CDR2: LGHDT, YNNKEL (reference sequence). Here the CDR3 DNA reads TGTGCCTGCAGCCAACCCGGACAGGGTGGTGAAAAACTGTTTTTT. The encoded protein is CACSQPGQGGEKLFF.

The genes are TRBV20-1 and TRBJ1-5, with TRBD1 matching over 8 bases. The CDR3 length is 16 residues. Germline-derived CDR1 and CDR2 are DFQATT and SNEGSKA (reference sequence). CDR3 sequence: CCARARQGLSNQPQHF. CDR3 nucleotide sequence: TGCTGCGCTAGAGCCCGACAGGGGTTGAGCAATCAGCCCCAGCATTTT.

This clonotype was counted many times. The J gene is TRBJ2-7, the V gene TRBV7-9; D gene unclear. With 4 bases removed from V and 4 bases from J, the gap between germline ends came to 5 bases. The CDR3 extends over 11 amino acids. The germline gives CDR1 SEHNR, CDR2 FQNEAQ (reference sequence). CDR3 sequence reads: CASSYAYEQYF. The CDR3 DNA sequence: TGTGCCAGCAGCTACGCGTACGAGCAGTACTTC. The full variable domain, rest sourced from reference TRBV7-9 and TRBJ2-7, is DTGVSQNPRHKITKRGQNVTFRCDPISEHNRLYWYRQTLGQGPEFLTYFQNEAQLEKSRLLSDRFSAERPKGSFSTLEIQRTEQGDSAMYLCASSYAYEQYFGPGTRLTVT.

At least ten counts were recorded for this clonotype. J is TRBJ2-3 and V is TRBV12-3 or TRBV12-4, with 9 bases lining up with TRBD2. V shed 7 bases, J shed 2 bases, and the junction held 10 bases outside the gene matches. The CDR3 has 16 amino acids. The chain's CDR3 is CASNQLSGGTTDTQYF. The CDR3 coding sequence is TGTGCCAGCAATCAGCTTAGCGGGGGAACCACAGATACGCAGTATTTT.

There are a few counts of this clonotype. This rearrangement joins TRBV7-4 to TRBJ2-7; a possible D gene is TRBD1 (5 bases). Trimming stripped 5 bases from V and 3 bases from J, with 11 bases between. This CDR3 spans 13 amino acids. The germline V gene encodes CDR1 SGHVT and CDR2 SQSDAQ. The CDR3: CASSLQDHYEQYV. Written as DNA, the CDR3 is TGTGCCAGCAGCCTACAGGACCACTACGAGCAGTACGTC.

This clonotype was counted only a few times. J is TRBJ2-4 and V is TRBV12-3 or TRBV12-4, with D possibly called TRBD1 or TRBD2 (5 bases each). V was clipped by 5 bases and J by 0 bases, with 11 bases between them. The CDR3 is made up of 15 amino acids. Written as DNA, the CDR3 is TGTGCCAGCAGTCCGGGACCCCTAGCCAAAAACATTCAGTACTTC. Its protein is CASSPGPLAKNIQYF.

The chain recombines TRBV3-1 with TRBJ2-6; D remains ambiguous. From germline, CDR1 is LGHDT and CDR2 YNNKEL (reference sequence). V was shortened by 0 bases and J by 5 bases, with 8 bases between the two germline ends. This CDR3 region has 15 residues. Here the CDR3 DNA reads TGTGCCAGCAGCCAAGACGTCCCTTGGGCCAACGTCCTGACTTTC. Its translation is CASSQDVPWANVLTF.

The sample holds many counts of this clonotype. V and J are TRBV20-1 and TRBJ2-3; D might be TRBD1 (6 bases). The CDR3 is 12 residues long. Germline CDR1 DFQATT, CDR2 SNEGSKA (reference sequence). The V end was cut by 5 bases, the J end by 10 bases, with 16 bases between. Written as DNA, the CDR3 is TGCAGTGCTGCCCCTCAGGGGCACGCGCAGTATTTT. It specifies CSAAPQGHAQYF.

V and J are TRBV5-6 and TRBJ2-5; a possible D gene is TRBD1 (6 bases). Germline-derived CDR1 and CDR2 are SGHDT and YYEEEE. The V gene lost 5 bases and the J gene lost 4 bases, with 9 bases spanning the gap. The CDR3 runs 12 residues. The CDR3 region is CASRSTGETQYF. The CDR3 nucleotides are TGTGCCAGCAGGTCGACAGGAGAGACCCAGTACTTC.

At least ten counts were recorded for this clonotype. The chain is built from TRBV9 and TRBJ1-1; no clear D. The CDR3 is 13 residues long. The V and J ends lost 0 bases and 1 base respectively, with 4 bases between them. CDR1 is SGDLS, CDR2 YYNGEE, per germline. The DNA of the CDR3 is TGTGCCAGCAGCGTAGCACAGAACACTGAAGCTTTCTTT. This encodes CASSVAQNTEAFF. The entire variable domain, with the rest obtained from reference TRBV9 and TRBJ1-1, is as follows: DSGVTQTPKHLITATGQRVTLRCSPRSGDLSVYWYQQSLDQGLQFLIQYYNGEERAKGNILERFSAQQFPDLHSELNLSSLELGDSALYFCASSVAQNTEAFFGQGTRLTVV.

The chain recombines TRBV11-2 with TRBJ2-1; 13 bases align to TRBD2. The CDR3 is 20 residues long. V shed 4 bases, J shed 6 bases, and the junction held 18 bases outside the gene matches. CDR1 is SGHAT and CDR2 is FQNNGV in the germline V gene. CDR3 DNA: TGTGCCAGCAGCTACCCGGAGGGCTCCTGGACTAGCGGGAGCACCAATGAGCAGTTCTTC. Translating gives CASSYPEGSWTSGSTNEQFF. Based on the CDR3 plus reference TRBV11-2 and TRBJ2-1, the full variable domain is EAGVAQSPRYKIIEKRQSVAFWCNPISGHATLYWYQQILGQGPKLLIQFQNNGVVDDSQLPKDRFSAERLKGVDSTLKIQPAKLEDSAVYLCASSYPEGSWTSGSTNEQFFGPGTRLTVL.

Many counts were recorded for this clonotype. The V call is TRBV3-1, the J call TRBJ2-1, with a tentative D call TRBD2 (5 bases). V was pared by 0 bases and J by 4 bases, with 10 bases between. Germline V lookup: CDR1 LGHDT, CDR2 YNNKEL (reference sequence). The CDR3 runs to 15 residues. The chain's CDR3 is CASSQDVRGYNEQFF. In DNA, the CDR3 is TGTGCCAGCAGCCAAGATGTCCGGGGATACAATGAGCAGTTCTTC.

In its sample, this clonotype was seen a few times. V gene TRBV9 combines with J gene TRBJ2-7, with 13 bases fitting TRBD2. Germline V gene sequence: CDR1 SGDLS, CDR2 YYNGEE. This CDR3 spans 15 amino acids. V lost 0 bases, J lost 7 bases, and 4 bases stayed unmatched. The DNA for the CDR3 is TGTGCCAGCAGCGTAGGGACTAGCGGGAGTTGGGAGCAGTACTTC. Translated, it gives CASSVGTSGSWEQYF.

CDR3 residues: CASSYQAGTGTEAFF. CDR3 nucleotide sequence: TGTGCCAGCAGTTACCAGGCAGGGACGGGCACTGAAGCTTTCTTT. The chain uses TRBV6-5 and TRBJ1-1; D might be TRBD1 (5 bases). V was trimmed by 2 bases and J by 4 bases, leaving 14 bases between them. Germline CDR1 reads MNHEY; CDR2 reads SVGAGI. CDR3 length: 15 amino acids.

This clonotype has more than one count but fewer than ten. This chain joins TRBV4-2 and TRBJ2-1, with a possible D match to TRBD1 (5 bases). Trimming pared 3 bases from V and 10 bases from J, leaving 10 bases between. Germline V lookup: CDR1 LGHNA, CDR2 YNFKEQ. This CDR3 is built from 12 residues. The CDR3 region has the DNA TGTGCCAGCAGCCACCAGAACAGGGAGCAGTTCTTC. This sequence encodes CASSHQNREQFF.

This clonotype came up a few times. Germline and junction disagree at one end, which may indicate a read error. The chain employs TRBV4-1 and TRBJ1-1; D not certain. Germline lookup yields CDR1 MGHRA and CDR2 YSYEKL. The CDR3 spans 16 residues. CDR3 in amino acids: CASSQDPYGLVTGAFF. CDR3 in DNA: TGCGCCAGCAGCCAGGATCCATACGGCCTCGTAACTGGAGCTTTCTTT.

This clonotype was observed at least ten times. The V and J genes are TRBV29-1 and TRBJ2-2; 8 nucleotides match TRBD1. V shed 6 bases, J shed 1 base, and the junction held 4 bases outside the gene matches. Germline V gene data show CDR1 as SQVTM and CDR2 as ANQGSEA. The CDR3 runs to 14 residues. CDR3 DNA: TGCAGCGTCAGGGGGCTAGGGAACACCGGGGAGCTGTTTTTT. The encoded protein is CSVRGLGNTGELFF.

The chain carries TRBV28 and TRBJ2-1, with TRBD2 as a possible D gene (6 bases). The CDR3 loop spans 14 amino acids. CDR1 is MDHEN, CDR2 SYDVKM, per germline. The ends were cut back, 6 bases at V and 6 bases at J, with 15 bases in the middle. CDR3 loop: CASSTTTSPNEQFF. CDR3 DNA sequence: TGTGCCAGCAGCACAACCACTAGCCCCAATGAGCAGTTCTTC.

This clonotype was counted only a few times. The chain recombines TRBV21-1 with TRBJ2-1; the D call of TRBD1 is as the table states it, not checked on the DNA. TRBV21-1 is assigned pseudogene status. This CDR3 is 16 amino acids long. CDR3 in DNA: TGTGCCAGCAGCAAGCCAGAGGGGGGGGATCACAATGAGCAGTTCTTC. As protein: CASSKPEGGDHNEQFF.

This clonotype was seen a single time. The V call is TRBV5-1, the J call TRBJ2-6; 7 bases agree with TRBD1. The CDR3 has 16 amino acids. With 3 bases clipped from V and 2 bases from J, the junction kept 5 bases outside the gene matches. Germline V gives CDR1 SGHRS, CDR2 YFSETQ. CDR3 sequence: CASSSGQGAGANVLTF. The CDR3 DNA sequence: TGCGCCAGCAGCTCGGGCCAGGGGGCTGGGGCCAACGTCCTGACTTTC.

The chain links TRBV6-1 to TRBJ2-1; the D gene is possibly TRBD2 (5 bases). V lost 7 bases to trimming and J lost 4 bases, with 17 bases between them. CDR1 is MNHNS, CDR2 SASEGT, per germline. The CDR3 has 15 residues. The CDR3 loop reads CASKGLRGDYNEQFF. CDR3 in DNA: TGTGCCAGCAAAGGACTGCGCGGCGATTACAATGAGCAGTTCTTC.